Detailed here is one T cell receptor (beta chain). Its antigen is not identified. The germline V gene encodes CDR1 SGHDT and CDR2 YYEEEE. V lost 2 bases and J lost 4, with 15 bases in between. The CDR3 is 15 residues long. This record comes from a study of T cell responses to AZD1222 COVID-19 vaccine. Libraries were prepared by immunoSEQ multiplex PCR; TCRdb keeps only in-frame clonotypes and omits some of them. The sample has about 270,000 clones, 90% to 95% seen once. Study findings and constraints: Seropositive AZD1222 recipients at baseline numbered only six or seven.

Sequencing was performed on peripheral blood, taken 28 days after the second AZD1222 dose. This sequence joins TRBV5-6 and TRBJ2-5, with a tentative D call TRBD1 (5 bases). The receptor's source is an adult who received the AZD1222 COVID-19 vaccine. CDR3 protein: CASSFGHIRGETQYF. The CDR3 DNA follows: TGTGCCAGCAGCTTCGGACACATCCGAGGAGAGACCCAGTACTTC.